This is a list of T cell receptor beta chains from one sample in a study of cytotoxic CD8 clonotypes in ibrutinib-treated CLL. The data were produced by immunoSEQ multiplex PCR, yet TCRdb's version contains in-frame clones alone and is incomplete. The sample holds around 140,000 clones, around 85% seen once. The sequences come from PBMCs, collected after 24 months of ibrutinib treatment. All receptors come from a human donor with chronic lymphocytic leukemia. Each CDR3 is given with its conserved first and last residue. The D gene is left open where the match is weak. Not all rows give a size; the values are once, few, many and, for expanded clones, a class.

TRBJ2-1	.	TRBV18	TRBD2	TGTGCCAGCTCAGAACTAGCGGGAGGGAATGAGCAGTTCTTC	CASSELAGGNEQFF
TRBJ1-1	.	TRBV4-1	.	TGCGCCAGCAGCCAAGTCTTCGGGGGGCAGACTGAAGCTTTCTTT	CASSQVFGGQTEAFF
TRBJ1-3	.	TRBV7-9	.	TGTGCCAGCAGCTTAGCGTTCGGGTACTCTGGAAACACCATATATTTT	CASSLAFGYSGNTIYF
TRBJ2-7	few	TRBV7-8	.	TGTGCCAGCAGCCGGGGCAGGTTTACCTACGAGCAGTACTTC	CASSRGRFTYEQYF
TRBJ2-7	.	TRBV25-1	.	TGTGCCAGCAGTGCCTCTTCCCTTTGGCAGTACTTC	CASSASSLWQYF
TRBJ2-3	.	TRBV7-6	.	TGTGCCAGCAGCTTAGCGGGAGACATACTAAGCACAGATACGCAGTATTTT	CASSLAGDILSTDTQYF
TRBJ2-2	.	TRBV19	.	TGTGCCAGTAGTATCGAGCGCGGGGAGCTGTTTTTT	CASSIERGELFF
TRBJ1-1	once	TRBV30	.	TGTGCCTGGAGTGCTAGTGGGAACACTGAAGCTTTCTTT	CAWSASGNTEAFF
TRBJ2-4	.	TRBV29-1	TRBD1	TGCAGCGCTAACCGGGACAGGGACATTCAGTACTTC	CSANRDRDIQYF
TRBJ2-2	.	TRBV7-2	TRBD2	TGTGCCAGCAACGTGGCGGGAGGGCCGCGAACCGGGGAGCTGTTTTTT	CASNVAGGPRTGELFF
TRBJ2-1	.	TRBV5-4	.	TGTGCCAGCAGCTCACTAGACAATGAGCAGTTCTTC	CASSSLDNEQFF
TRBJ1-2	.	TRBV19	TRBD1	TGTGCCAGTAGCTGGGGCAGGGGGGACTATGGCTACACCTTC	CASSWGRGDYGYTF
TRBJ2-2	.	TRBV6-5	.	TGTGCCAGCAGTTACGTCCCGATACTGAACACCGGGGAGCTGTTTTTT	CASSYVPILNTGELFF
TRBJ2-7	.	TRBV28	.	TGTGCCAGCAGTTTATGGGAAGGGGGCGAGCAGTACTTC	CASSLWEGGEQYF
TRBJ2-7	.	TRBV7-8	.	TGTGCCAGCAGCCCGGCTAGGACAGTTTCCTACGAGCAGTACTTC	CASSPARTVSYEQYF
TRBJ1-1	.	TRBV28	.	TGTGCCAGCAGTTCCCCCCGTGGGCGGTACACTGAAGCTTTCTTT	CASSSPRGRYTEAFF
TRBJ1-2	.	TRBV7-2	.	TGTGCCAGCAGCTTAGCTTCGGAGGAGGACTATGGCTACACCTTC	CASSLASEEDYGYTF
TRBJ1-4	once	TRBV9	.	TGTGCCAGCAGTCCCCCCCCTGCAACTAATGAAAAACTGTTTTTT	CASSPPPATNEKLFF
TRBJ1-4	.	TRBV7-2	TRBD1	TGTGCCAGTAACCAGGGGGCTAATGAAAAACTGTTTTTT	CASNQGANEKLFF
TRBJ2-1	.	TRBV5-3	TRBD2	TGTGCCAGAAGCTCGGGGCGGGAGTTCAGGAATGAGCAGTTCTTC	CARSSGREFRNEQFF
TRBJ2-2	.	TRBV7-9	.	TGTGCCAGCAGCTTAGTGGCTGCGGCCGGGGAGCTGTTTTTT	CASSLVAAAGELFF
TRBJ2-3	few	TRBV7-7	TRBD2	TGTGCCAGCAGCCTCGGGACTAGCGGGGGGGGAGATACGCAGTATTTT	CASSLGTSGGGDTQYF
TRBJ2-3	.	TRBV28	TRBD2	TGTGCCATTAGCGGGGGGGGCACAGATACGCAGTATTTT	CAISGGGTDTQYF
TRBJ2-3	few	TRBV18	.	TGTGCCAGCTCACCGGACACAGATACGCAGTATTTT	CASSPDTDTQYF
TRBJ1-3	.	TRBV19	.	TGTGCCAGTAGTGCGGGTTCTGGAAACACCATATATTTT	CASSAGSGNTIYF
TRBJ2-1	once	TRBV15	.	TGTGCCACCAGCAGAGATCTCGGCGGGGTTCACAATGAGCAGTTCTTC	CATSRDLGGVHNEQFF
TRBJ1-1	.	TRBV28	.	TGTGCCAGCAGGGAACAGGGAATCTCTGAAGCTTTCTTT	CASREQGISEAFF
TRBJ1-2	.	TRBV29-1	.	TGCAGCGTTATCCGGACAGCCGGCGTATCCCTCTATGGCTACACCTTC	CSVIRTAGVSLYGYTF
TRBJ1-2	.	TRBV23-1	.	TGCGCCAGCAGTCAATCCTATTTATATGGCTACACCTTC	CASSQSYLYGYTF
TRBJ2-1	.	TRBV12-5	.	TGTGCTAGTGGTTTGGTATTGGGCTCCCGGAGCTCCTACAATGAGCAGTTCTTC	CASGLVLGSRSSYNEQFF
TRBJ2-3	.	TRBV2	.	TGTGCCACCTCCCGGACTTCAGATACGCAGTATTTT	CATSRTSDTQYF
TRBJ2-7	.	TRBV5-1	TRBD1	TGCGCCAGCAGCAAGACAGGGGTGACCTACGAGCAGTACTTC	CASSKTGVTYEQYF
TRBJ2-7	.	TRBV9	.	TGTGCCAGCAGCGCATCCCCGCAGGTCTACGAGCAGTACTTC	CASSASPQVYEQYF
TRBJ2-3	.	TRBV9	TRBD2	TGTGCCAGCAGCGTAAGCCCGGGGAGGGGTGAGGATACGCAGTATTTT	CASSVSPGRGEDTQYF
TRBJ1-5	.	TRBV19	.	TGTGCCAGTAATGACGGGACGGGTTCGCATCAGCCCCAGCATTTT	CASNDGTGSHQPQHF
TRBJ2-3	.	TRBV25-1	.	TGTGCCAGCAGTGAGTACAGCTACACAGATACGCAGTATTTT	CASSEYSYTDTQYF
TRBJ2-3	once	TRBV7-9	.	TGTGCCAGCAGCTCCGGAGGTTGGCCGAACCTCCGGGCAGATACGCAGTATTTT	CASSSGGWPNLRADTQYF
TRBJ2-2	.	TRBV5-8	.	TGTGCCAGCAGCTTGGCCACCTCGGGGGCCGCCGGGGAGCTGTTTTTT	CASSLATSGAAGELFF
TRBJ2-7	.	TRBV9	.	TGTGCCAGCAGCGTTCAGGGGGGAGGCTCCTACGAGCAGTACTTC	CASSVQGGGSYEQYF
TRBJ1-5	once	TRBV6-5	.	TGTGCCAGCAGTTCCCAATCGAATCCAACTCAGCCCCAGCATTTT	CASSSQSNPTQPQHF
TRBJ1-1	once	TRBV15	.	TGTGCCACCAGCAGATCCCAGGGAATGAACACTGAAGCTTTCTTT	CATSRSQGMNTEAFF
TRBJ2-6	.	TRBV18	.	TGTGCCAGCTCGCCTTCGTACGGGACGGCGGGAGGGGCCAACGTCCTGACTTTC	CASSPSYGTAGGANVLTF
TRBJ2-1	.	TRBV7-9	.	TGTGCCAGCAGCTTACGGGGACTCAACAATGAGCAGTTCTTC	CASSLRGLNNEQFF
TRBJ2-7	.	TRBV6-5	TRBD2	TGTGCCAGCAAAGAGGGACTAGCGGACTACGAGCAGTACTTC	CASKEGLADYEQYF
TRBJ1-2	.	TRBV10-3	TRBD1	TGTGCCATCAGTGAGTTCTCAGGGGGAGGATATGGCTACACCTTC	CAISEFSGGGYGYTF
TRBJ2-2	.	TRBV7-8	.	TGTGCCAGCAGCTTGGGGGGGCCGCGGGACACCGGGGAGCTGTTTTTT	CASSLGGPRDTGELFF
TRBJ1-6	.	TRBV19	.	TGTGCCAGTAGTATATCGGTTAGTAATTCACCCCTCCACTTT	CASSISVSNSPLHF
TRBJ2-3	once	TRBV10-1	.	TGCGCCAGCATCAAACAGGGTCTGAATAGGGATACGCAGTATTTT	CASIKQGLNRDTQYF
TRBJ2-3	.	TRBV6-4	.	TGTGCCAGCAGTGACTTCGGGGGCAGCACAGATACGCAGTATTTT	CASSDFGGSTDTQYF
TRBJ2-3	.	TRBV4-2	TRBD2	TGTGCCAGCAGCCAAGAAGGTCGCGGGAGCATATTAGATACGCAGTATTTT	CASSQEGRGSILDTQYF
TRBJ2-7	.	TRBV6-5	TRBD1	TGTGCCAGCAGCCGGAGACAGGGAACGGTCGAGCAGTACTTC	CASSRRQGTVEQYF
TRBJ1-2	few	TRBV9	.	TGTGCCAGCAGCGTATTAACAGGGAACTATGGCTACACCTTC	CASSVLTGNYGYTF
TRBJ1-1	few	TRBV9	.	TGTGCCAGCAGCGTTAGTCCTACGAACACTGAAGCTTTCTTT	CASSVSPTNTEAFF
TRBJ1-1	.	TRBV30	TRBD1	TGTGCCTGGAGTGTATTGGGTGGGACAGGGTTGGCTTTCTTT	CAWSVLGGTGLAFF
TRBJ1-2	once	TRBV28	TRBD1	TGTGCCAGCGGAGGAACGGACAGGGGGGAAAACACCTTC	CASGGTDRGENTF